This is a list of T cell receptor beta chains from one sample in a study of blood T cell repertoires in COVID-19. TCRdb's copy holds only in-frame clones and misses some; the assay was immunoSEQ multiplex PCR. This table has about 70,000 clones, roughly three quarters appearing once. Sequences were obtained from peripheral blood. The receptor source for this set is a man in his 70s with acute or convalescent COVID-19. Each CDR3 is given with its conserved first and last residue.

TRBV5-1,CASSLAFLGRAFTDTQYF
TRBV19,CASSPRGGSLYNEQFF
TRBV7-2,CASSLGYSRNEKLFF
TRBV4-1,CASSLRSGNQPQHF
TRBV6-5,CASSGQGINYGYTF
TRBV13,CASSSSTDTQYF
TRBV12-3/TRBV12-4,CASRAGPREKLFF
TRBV5-4,CASSFDWGDYEQYF
TRBV6-2/TRBV6-3,CASSYGPPPANYGYTF
TRBV24-1,CATSDFLGAGYTF
TRBV24-1,CATSSRETQYF
TRBV7-8,CASSISAGTQYF
TRBV7-8,CASSLAGGRVETQYF
TRBV19,CASSIDPVSGGYTF
TRBV7-3,CASSLASGTGELFF
TRBV7-9,CASSPGQLANYGYTF
TRBV19,CASSRGDYGYTF
TRBV24-1,CATSGPGGYGYTF
TRBV5-6,CASSWRKDEQYF
TRBV4-1,CASSQGAQTWAEAFF
TRBV9,CASSLQRESKETQYF
TRBV24-1,CATSQGSTNYGYTF
TRBV18,CASSPQTGNTEAFF